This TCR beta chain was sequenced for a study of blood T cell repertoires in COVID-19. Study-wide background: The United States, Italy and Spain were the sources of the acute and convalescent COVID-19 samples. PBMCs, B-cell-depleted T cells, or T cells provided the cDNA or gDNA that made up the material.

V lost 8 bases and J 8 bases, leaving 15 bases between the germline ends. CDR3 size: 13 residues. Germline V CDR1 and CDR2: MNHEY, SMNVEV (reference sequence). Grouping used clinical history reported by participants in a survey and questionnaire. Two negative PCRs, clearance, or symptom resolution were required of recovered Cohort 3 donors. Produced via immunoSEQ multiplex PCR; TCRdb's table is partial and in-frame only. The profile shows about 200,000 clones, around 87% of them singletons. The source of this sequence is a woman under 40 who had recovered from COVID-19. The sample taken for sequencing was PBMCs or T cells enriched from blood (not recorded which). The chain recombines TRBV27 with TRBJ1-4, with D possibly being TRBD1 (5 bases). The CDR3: CASGIRRGEKLFF. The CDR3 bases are TGTGCCAGCGGAATCCGGAGGGGCGAAAAACTGTTTTTT.